Presented here are 32 T cell receptor beta chains from one specimen sequenced in a study of metastatic and nonmetastatic thyroid tumors. Ahead of thyroid surgery, no patient had received treatment of any kind. TCRdb re-analyzed the PCR reads through MiXCR. The sample holds about 93,000 clones, roughly 13% seen once. The material sequenced was blood. The receptors shown here come from a female donor with papillary thyroid cancer or a benign thyroid nodule (not recorded which). Some clones in this sample may be carry-over from other donors' samples.

This clone was seen many times. The chain couples TRBV6-1 to TRBJ2-7, with a weak D call TRBD2 (5 bases). From germline, CDR1 is MNHNS and CDR2 SASEGT. Trimming pared 10 bases from V and 4 bases from J, leaving 14 bases between. The CDR3 covers 12 residues. CDR3 in DNA: TGTGCCACTGCGGGCTCGGCTTACGAGCAGTACTTC. It translates to CATAGSAYEQYF.

This clone was seen many times. The gene calls are TRBV20-1 and TRBJ2-7; 10 bases map to TRBD2. The germline V gene encodes CDR1 DFQATT and CDR2 SNEGSKA (reference sequence). Trimming at V came to 3 bases and at J to 9 bases, leaving 14 bases not matched to a gene. This CDR3 has 15 residues. In DNA form, the CDR3 reads TGCAGTGCTAGTAGCACTAGCGGGACCCCGAGGGTGCAGTACTTC. It encodes CSASSTSGTPRVQYF.

This clone was recorded at least ten times. The V and J genes are TRBV6-2 or TRBV6-3 and TRBJ2-3; 7 bases agree with TRBD2. Looked up from germline, CDR1 is MNHEY and CDR2 is SVGEGT. The V and J ends lost 8 bases and 3 bases, in that order; junction bases with no gene match: 2. CDR3 length: 12 residues. The CDR3 bases are TGTGCCAGCGACGGGGGGACAGATACGCAGTATTTT. Protein: CASDGGTDTQYF.

This clone has a count of ten or more. The chain has TRBV7-9 and TRBJ2-3; D uncertain. V gave up 7 bases and J gave up 1 base, with 9 bases separating them. CDR1 SEHNR and CDR2 FQNEAQ come from the germline V gene (reference sequence). The CDR3 loop spans 13 amino acids. The CDR3 protein is CASTRPGTDTQYF. Here the CDR3 DNA reads TGTGCCAGCACCCGGCCGGGCACAGATACGCAGTATTTT.

The sample holds many counts of this clone. The V gene is TRBV6-4, the J gene TRBJ2-3, with TRBD2 matching 8 bases. Germline V gene lookup returns CDR1 MRHNA and CDR2 SNTAGT. The junction had 8 bases not matched to a gene; V was cut back by 6 bases and J by 0 bases. This CDR3 comprises 16 residues. The CDR3 bases are TGTGCCAGCAGCCTCGCGGGGGGTACTAGCACAGATACGCAGTATTTT. It encodes CASSLAGGTSTDTQYF.

This clone was observed many times. The J gene is TRBJ1-3, the V gene TRBV4-1; D not certain. The germline V gene encodes CDR1 MGHRA and CDR2 YSYEKL. There are 17 residues in the CDR3. Trimming left V 0 bases short and J 0 bases short, with 12 bases between. Here the CDR3 DNA reads TGCGCCAGCAGCCAAGATCCAGAGACGAGCTCTGGAAACACCATATATTTT. Residues: CASSQDPETSSGNTIYF.

This chain connects TRBV28 to TRBJ2-5; 13 bases align to TRBD2. V shed 4 bases and J 1 base; nucleotides not matched to a gene: 12. The CDR3 sequence is 19 residues long. Looked up from germline, CDR1 is MDHEN and CDR2 is SYDVKM. In DNA form, the CDR3 reads TGTGCCAGCAGTTCTCTCCCGGGACTAGCGGGAACGGGCCAAGAGACCCAGTACTTC. It codes for CASSSLPGLAGTGQETQYF.

CDR3 nucleotides: TGTGCCAGTACGACTGGGACAGGGAATTCCTACGAGCAGTACTTC. It codes for CASTTGTGNSYEQYF. This sequence joins TRBV19 and TRBJ2-7; TRBD1 matches at 9 bases. The CDR3 contains 15 residues. V was clipped by 7 bases and J by 1 base; unmatched bases: 8. Germline CDR1 LNHDA, CDR2 SQIVND (reference sequence).

This clone was counted many times. The V and J genes are TRBV7-9 and TRBJ2-7; D not resolved. Germline V lookup: CDR1 SEHNR, CDR2 FQNEAQ (reference sequence). The CDR3 covers 14 residues. V gave up 4 bases and J gave up 3 bases, with 13 bases separating them. The CDR3 loop reads CASSSTRTDYEQYF. DNA for the CDR3: TGTGCCAGCAGCTCGACCCGGACCGACTACGAGCAGTACTTC.

On this clone itself: One base away lies a much larger clone, so this may be a sequencing read error. CDR3 protein: CASIARRTDTQYF. The CDR3 coding sequence is TGTGCCAGCATCGCCCGGAGAACAGATACGCAGTATTTT. The V gene is TRBV9, the J gene TRBJ2-3; no firm D call. Germline CDR1 SGDLS, CDR2 YYNGEE. V was cut by 6 bases and J by 3 bases, with 11 bases left in between. The CDR3 consists of 13 residues.

Concerning this clone itself: The junction differs from germline at one of its ends, possibly a read error. V usage is TRBV7-2 and J usage is TRBJ2-7; TRBD1 is a possible D gene (5 bases). The CDR3 is made up of 16 amino acids. From germline, CDR1 is SGHTA and CDR2 FQGNSA. CDR3 DNA: TGTGCCAGCATCTTAGTCGCGAGACAGTACTCCTACGAGCAGTACTTC. As protein: CASILVARQYSYEQYF.

This clone was observed a handful of times. A much larger clonotype is one base distant, so this may be a read error. This sequence joins TRBV29-1 and TRBJ2-3; D gene unclear. Trimming cost V 2 bases and J 7 bases, with 16 bases left between them. In germline, CDR1 is SQVTM, CDR2 ANQGSEA. CDR3 length: 14 residues. The CDR3 DNA reads as TGCAGCGTTGAACACTCCTCGAGCCCATATACGCAGTATTTT. Amino acid sequence: CSVEHSSSPYTQYF.

The CDR3 sequence: CASSARAMGNYGYTF. As DNA, the CDR3 is TGTGCCAGCAGCGCAAGAGCGATGGGTAACTATGGCTACACCTTC. This chain uses TRBV11-3 with TRBJ1-2; D not certain. The CDR3 consists of 15 residues. Trimming left V 5 bases short and J 1 base short, with 14 bases between. The germline CDR1 and CDR2 sequences are SGHNT and YENEEA. Based on the CDR3 plus reference TRBV11-3 and TRBJ1-2, the full variable domain is EAGVVQSPRYKIIEKKQPVAFWCNPISGHNTLYWYLQNLGQGPELLIRYENEEAVDDSQLPKDRFSAERLKGVDSTLKIQPAELGDSAVYLCASSARAMGNYGYTFGSGTRLTVV.

This clone occurred many times. V is TRBV24-1 and J is TRBJ2-5; D possibly corresponds to TRBD1 (6 bases). With 4 bases removed from V and 5 bases from J, the gap between germline ends came to 16 bases. Germline loops: CDR1 KGHDR, CDR2 SFDVKD. CDR3 length: 15 amino acids. The CDR3: CATSDHQQGAETQYF. The CDR3 DNA reads TGTGCCACCAGTGACCATCAACAGGGCGCCGAGACCCAGTACTTC.

This clone was detected many times. Distinct nucleotide sequences in the sample also encode this CDR3. The chain has TRBV19 and TRBJ1-5; TRBD1 might be the D (5 bases). This CDR3 contains 16 residues. V lost 3 bases, J lost 5 bases, and 17 bases lay in between. Germline V gene lookup returns CDR1 LNHDA and CDR2 SQIVND (reference sequence). The CDR3: CASSIPSGLRHQPQHF. The CDR3 coding sequence is TGTGCCAGTAGTATCCCATCAGGGTTACGCCATCAGCCCCAGCATTTT.

This clone was observed at least ten times. The chain recombines TRBV29-1 with TRBJ2-4, with 7 bases that match TRBD1. V gave up 4 bases and J gave up 2 bases; unmatched junction bases: 5. Germline-derived CDR1 and CDR2 are SQVTM and ANQGSEA. The CDR3 runs 14 residues. The CDR3 region has the DNA TGCAGCGTTGGCCTGGGACAGCCCAAAAACATTCAGTACTTC. Amino acids: CSVGLGQPKNIQYF.

The table lists this clone with many counts. This chain connects TRBV6-2 or TRBV6-3 to TRBJ1-5; D is uncertain. The CDR3 consists of 17 residues. The germline V and J ends were trimmed by 2 bases and 1 base, with 15 bases remaining between them. Germline loops: CDR1 MNHEY, CDR2 SVGEGT. CDR3 nucleotide sequence: TGTGCCAGCAGTTACCCCTCGGGCGGACCCAGCAATCAGCCCCAGCATTTT. Protein: CASSYPSGGPSNQPQHF.

Points on this clone: One base away lies a much larger clone, so this may be a sequencing read error. The rearrangement uses TRBV28 and TRBJ2-1; either TRBD1 or TRBD2 may fit D (6 bases each). Germline V gene sequence: CDR1 MDHEN, CDR2 SYDVKM. The CDR3 runs 16 residues. V was clipped by 10 bases and J by 4 bases, with 23 bases between them. The CDR3 sequence is CAIRGMSLALYNEQFF. CDR3 DNA: TGTGCCATCAGGGGAATGAGTCTAGCGCTTTACAATGAGCAGTTCTTC.

This rearrangement joins TRBV5-1 to TRBJ1-1, with TRBD1 matching over 7 bases. The junction had 6 bases not matched to a gene; V was cut back by 0 bases and J by 7 bases. Germline-derived CDR1 and CDR2 are SGHRS and YFSETQ. The CDR3 contains 14 residues. The chain's CDR3 is CASSLGQGGGEAFF. The CDR3 bases are TGCGCCAGCAGCTTGGGACAGGGTGGGGGTGAAGCTTTCTTT.

This clone was found many times. The chain couples TRBV9 to TRBJ2-3, with TRBD2 identical over 12 bases. The CDR3 totals 16 residues. Germline CDR1 reads SGDLS; CDR2 reads YYNGEE. The J segment lost 4 bases and the V segment lost 0 bases, leaving 3 bases of the junction unmatched. CDR3 protein: CASSVGLAGDADTQYF. CDR3 nucleotide sequence: TGTGCCAGCAGCGTAGGACTAGCGGGAGACGCAGATACGCAGTATTTT. The whole variable domain, filled in from reference TRBV9 and TRBJ2-3, reads DSGVTQTPKHLITATGQRVTLRCSPRSGDLSVYWYQQSLDQGLQFLIQYYNGEERAKGNILERFSAQQFPDLHSELNLSSLELGDSALYFCASSVGLAGDADTQYFGPGTRLTVL.

There are many counts of this clone. The genes are TRBV9 and TRBJ2-1; TRBD2 matches 12 bases. Trimming removed 3 bases from V and 3 bases from J; junction bases left unmatched: 4. Per germline, CDR1 SGDLS and CDR2 YYNGEE. The CDR3 contains 16 residues. CDR3 loop: CASSASGRAFYNEQFF. The CDR3 nucleotides read TGTGCCAGCAGCGCTAGCGGGAGGGCCTTCTACAATGAGCAGTTCTTC.

Many counts were recorded for this clone. The rearrangement uses TRBV19 and TRBJ2-3; 8 nucleotides match TRBD1. The CDR3 has 15 amino acids. From germline, CDR1 is LNHDA and CDR2 SQIVND (reference sequence). The V and J ends lost 5 bases and 3 bases, in that order; junction bases with no gene match: 7. CDR3 bases: TGTGCCAGTAGTTCGTGGACAGGGAGGACAGATACGCAGTATTTT. The encoded protein is CASSSWTGRTDTQYF.

This clone was observed many times. At the DNA level, this CDR3 is encoded by other sequences in the same sample as well. This sequence joins TRBV2 and TRBJ1-1, with 8 bases that match TRBD1. J gave up 5 bases and V 10 bases, and 9 bases lay outside the gene matches. The germline V gene has CDR1 SNHLY and CDR2 FYNNEI. This CDR3 has 13 amino acids. DNA for the CDR3: TGTGCCATCACGGACAGGGCCTTAACTGAAGCTTTCTTT. Translating gives CAITDRALTEAFF.

Notes on this clone: A read error is likely, as this CDR3 ends without the conserved phenylalanine or tryptophan. No DNA is shown, since the ends of the CDR3 on it are uncertain; the CDR3 is the one TCRdb lists. The chain joins TRBV11-2 to TRBJ2-6; the table gives TRBD1 as D, unverified against the DNA. The CDR3 contains 17 residues when both ends are counted. The germline CDR1 and CDR2 sequences are SGHAT and FQNNGV. The chain's CDR3 is CASRWGLGPLGANVLTL.

The sample holds many counts of this clone. The V and J genes are TRBV7-2 and TRBJ2-6, with D maybe TRBD1 (9 bases). The CDR3 totals 20 residues. The germline gives CDR1 SGHTA, CDR2 FQGNSA. The ends were cut back, 1 base at V and 0 bases at J, with 19 bases in the middle. The CDR3 DNA reads TGTGCCAGCAGCTTAGTCGGGGGGGACAGGGTTAGCTCTGGGGCCAACGTCCTGACTTTC. Protein sequence: CASSLVGGDRVSSGANVLTF.

The sample holds many counts of this clone. A much larger clone is a single base away; this may be a read error. This chain uses TRBV6-9 with TRBJ2-2, with TRBD1 matching 12 bases. Germline assignment: CDR1 MNHGY and CDR2 SVAAGI. The CDR3 is made up of 18 amino acids. In DNA, the CDR3 is TGTGCCAGCAGTTACGGGGGGACAGGGGGCCTGGACACCGTGGAGCTGTTTTTT. It specifies CASSYGGTGGLDTVELFF.

This clone appeared a few times. A junction end diverges from the germline sequence, so it may reflect a read error. This chain joins TRBV6-2 or TRBV6-3 and TRBJ1-6; 8 positions agree with TRBD1. The CDR3 totals 15 residues. Germline V gives CDR1 MNHEY, CDR2 SVGEGT. The CDR3 sequence: CASSYQGADNSPLHF. The CDR3 bases are TGTGCCAGCAGTTACCAGGGGGCGGATAATTCACCTCTCCACTTT.

The sample holds a few counts of this clone. A much bigger clone sits one base away, suggesting this may be a read error. This chain joins TRBV19 and TRBJ1-4; D remains ambiguous. Germline lookup yields CDR1 LNHDA and CDR2 SQIVND (reference sequence). Deletions cut 5 bases from V and 6 bases from J, with 16 bases between. This CDR3 is 15 amino acids long. The CDR3 spells CASSPWQVKYEKLFF. The CDR3 DNA is TGTGCCAGTAGTCCGTGGCAGGTAAAATATGAAAAACTGTTTTTT. The variable domain in full, with the rest retrieved from reference TRBV19 and TRBJ1-4, is DGGITQSPKYLFRKEGQNVTLSCEQNLNHDAMYWYRQDPGQGLRLIYYSQIVNDFQKGDIAEGYSVSREKKESFPLTVTSAQKNPTAFYLCASSPWQVKYEKLFFGSGTQLSVL.

In this sample, this clone turned up many times. This may come from a read error, since a much larger clone is one base off. V is TRBV27 and J is TRBJ1-2, with TRBD1 identical over 9 bases. Per the germline V gene, CDR1 is MNHEY and CDR2 is SMNVEV (reference sequence). The CDR3 sequence is 16 residues long. In nucleotides, the CDR3 is TGTGCCAGCAGTCCCGAGCTTGGGACAGGGCACTATGACTACACCTTC. Protein: CASSPELGTGHYDYTF.

This clone showed up many times. V and J are TRBV9 and TRBJ2-2; 7 bases are shared with TRBD2. The CDR3 sequence is 15 residues long. Germline V CDR1 and CDR2: SGDLS, YYNGEE. Unmatched junction bases numbered 3, after V lost 0 bases and J lost 4 bases. The CDR3 here is CASSVGPSGTGELFF. In DNA, the CDR3 is TGTGCCAGCAGCGTAGGGCCTAGCGGCACCGGGGAGCTGTTTTTT.

This clone was observed a few times. The chain uses TRBV9 and TRBJ2-5, with 14 bases that match TRBD2. Germline V gene sequence: CDR1 SGDLS, CDR2 YYNGEE. The V segment lost 0 bases and the J segment 2 bases; nucleotides outside the gene matches: 6. This CDR3 contains 18 residues. CDR3 sequence: CASSVGGLAGGGQETQYF. The CDR3 coding sequence is TGTGCCAGCAGCGTAGGCGGACTAGCGGGAGGAGGACAAGAGACCCAGTACTTC.

This clone was observed many times. This sample also contains other DNA sequences that code for the same CDR3. The chain employs TRBV6-4 and TRBJ2-3; D unresolved. This CDR3 contains 13 residues. The V and J ends lost 0 bases and 12 bases respectively, with 13 bases between them. Germline-derived CDR1 and CDR2 are MRHNA and SNTAGT. In DNA, the CDR3 is TGTGCCAGCAGTGACTCCGAGTCCAGCGTCCAGTATTTT. Translating it yields CASSDSESSVQYF.